This T cell receptor beta chain comes out of a study of TIL therapy for anti-PD-1-resistant metastatic lung cancer. General study points: Patients were highly selected, enriched for treatment-naive, never-smoker and oncogene-addicted cases.

As for this clone: Its antigen is still unknown.

CDR3 size: 13 residues. CDR1 SGHAT and CDR2 FQNNGV come from the germline V gene. Trimming cost V 3 bases and J 5 bases, with 11 bases left between them. This was the immunoSEQ v3 assay. Assay used: immunoSEQ multiplex PCR; TCRdb lists only in-frame clones, some missing. The table records approximately 30,000 clones, 70% to 80% of them present only once. Indicated time point: pre-treatment sample, taken before nivolumab and TIL therapy. The gene calls are TRBV11-2 and TRBJ2-7, with D hard to call. The sample in question was blood, obtained at baseline. The TCR comes from a woman aged 30 to 85 with non-small cell lung cancer. The CDR3 coding sequence is TGTGCCAGCAGCTTTCAAAGTTTCAACGAGCAGTACTTC. It yields the protein CASSFQSFNEQYF.